Presented here are 29 T cell receptor beta chains from one specimen sequenced in a study of response to subunit inactivated influenza vaccine (dated 2018 in TCRdb). The library was prepared using RT-PCR. Instrument used: Illumina HiSeq 2500. In TCRdb, the public reads were trimmed at Q25 with fastp and aligned with MiXCR, with productive beta chains retained. One record per CDR3 amino acid sequence lists the most common genes and DNA. The sample table holds 650,000 to 800,000 distinct CDR3 sequences, of which roughly 13% were seen once. Of the sample, approximately 6.5% falls within the top ten clones. The specimen was PBMCs from blood, collected roughly 2 weeks before vaccination. These receptors originate from a man in his forties or fifties who received an inactivated influenza vaccine. Donor details come from another sample of the same person, matched by shared clones.

This chain uses TRBV7-2 with TRBJ2-3, with D perhaps matching TRBD2 (5 bases). CDR1 is SGHTA, CDR2 FQGNSA, per germline. This CDR3 is 13 amino acids long. With 5 bases removed from V and 9 bases from J, the gap between germline ends came to 15 bases. Here the CDR3 reads CASSERTPGTQYF. The CDR3 coding sequence is TGTGCCAGCAGCGAAAGGACTCCAGGAACGCAGTATTTT.

This clonotype has only a few counts. V and J are TRBV18 and TRBJ2-7; D is undetermined. Trimming shortened V by 3 bases and J by 4 bases, and 16 bases separated the two germline ends. CDR1 and CDR2 from the germline V gene are KGHSH and LQKENI. CDR3 size: 15 residues. The CDR3 loop reads CASSPRDAVEYEQYF. The CDR3 coding sequence is TGTGCCAGCTCACCCCGCGATGCGGTGGAATACGAGCAGTACTTC. The full variable domain, rest sourced from reference TRBV18 and TRBJ2-7, is NAGVMQNPRHLVRRRGQEARLRCSPMKGHSHVYWYRQLPEEGLKFMVYLQKENIIDESGMPKERFSAEFPKEGPSILRIQQVVRGDSAAYFCASSPRDAVEYEQYFGPGTRLTVT.

This clonotype came up a few times. The rearrangement uses TRBV10-2 and TRBJ2-3; D may be TRBD1 (6 bases). The V end was cut by 6 bases, the J end by 0 bases, with 7 bases between. The CDR3 contains 13 residues. Germline V gene data show CDR1 as WSHSY and CDR2 as SAAADI. The CDR3 nucleotides read TGCGCCAGCAGGGGACATAGCACAGATACGCAGTATTTT. Its translation: CASRGHSTDTQYF.

This clonotype turned up a few times. The chain combines TRBV20-1 with TRBJ2-1; D uncertain. V dropped 0 bases and J dropped 5 bases, with 11 bases sitting between them. Germline assignment: CDR1 DFQATT and CDR2 SNEGSKA (reference sequence). This CDR3 contains 14 residues. The CDR3 loop reads CSARESSYNNEQFF. CDR3 bases: TGCAGTGCTAGAGAAAGTTCATACAACAATGAGCAGTTCTTC.

Concerning this clonotype: One end of the junction varies from germline; a read error may be responsible. The chain joins TRBV12-3 or TRBV12-4 to TRBJ2-3; TRBD1 might be the D (5 bases). CDR3 length: 15 amino acids. The CDR3 reads CASSWYRISTETQYF. The CDR3 coding sequence is TGTGCCAGCAGTTGGTACAGGATTAGCACAGAAACGCAGTATTTT.

This clonotype showed up many times. This chain joins TRBV11-2 and TRBJ2-6; D is undetermined. Germline loops: CDR1 SGHAT, CDR2 FQNNGV. The CDR3 is 15 amino acids. The V gene lost 0 bases and the J gene lost 0 bases, with 3 bases spanning the gap. The CDR3 loop reads CASSLEGSGANVLTF. In DNA form, the CDR3 reads TGTGCCAGCAGCTTAGAGGGCTCTGGGGCCAACGTCCTGACTTTC.

This clonotype has just a few counts. J is TRBJ2-3 and V is TRBV9; D not resolved. Per the germline V gene, CDR1 is SGDLS and CDR2 is YYNGEE. V was shortened by 2 bases and J by 2 bases, with 12 bases between the two germline ends. The CDR3 totals 15 residues. For the CDR3, the DNA is TGTGCCAGCAGCGTGAGTCGCTGGCCCACAGATACGCAGTATTTT. It is translated as CASSVSRWPTDTQYF. Together with reference TRBV9 and TRBJ2-3, the CDR3 gives the full variable domain: DSGVTQTPKHLITATGQRVTLRCSPRSGDLSVYWYQQSLDQGLQFLIQYYNGEERAKGNILERFSAQQFPDLHSELNLSSLELGDSALYFCASSVSRWPTDTQYFGPGTRLTVL.

Turning to this clonotype: A read error may be the cause here, since a much bigger clone is one base away. The rearrangement joins TRBV4-2 to TRBJ1-1; D remains ambiguous. Trimming cost V 4 bases and J 1 base, with 7 bases left between them. The CDR3 contains 13 residues. The germline V gene encodes CDR1 LGHNA and CDR2 YNFKEQ. CDR3 loop: CASSREQNTEAFF. In DNA, the CDR3 is TGTGCCAGCAGCCGGGAACAGAACACTGAAGCTTTCTTT.

This rearrangement joins TRBV12-3 or TRBV12-4 to TRBJ2-5; unclear D gene. Deletions cut 10 bases from V and 5 bases from J, with 17 bases between. This CDR3 is built from 13 residues. The CDR3 DNA sequence: TGTGCCAACGTCGACGGTTCATGGGAGACCCAGTACTTC. The encoded protein is CANVDGSWETQYF.

Ten or more counts support this clonotype. The CDR3 sequence is CASSGGQGLSGNTIYF. The CDR3 DNA reads TGTGCCAGCAGTGGCGGACAGGGACTGAGCGGAAACACCATATATTTT. This chain links TRBV12-3 or TRBV12-4 with TRBJ1-3, with 8 positions matching TRBD1. The J segment lost 4 bases and the V segment lost 5 bases, leaving 10 bases of the junction unmatched. This CDR3 has 16 amino acids.

This clonotype was recorded a few times. The chain couples TRBV20-1 to TRBJ2-1; D is unresolved. The germline V and J ends were trimmed by 3 bases and 8 bases, with 20 bases remaining between them. This CDR3 is built from 15 residues. The V gene's germline CDR1 is DFQATT and CDR2 SNEGSKA (reference sequence). The CDR3 DNA reads TGCAGTGCTAGCGAACGTTTGGGTAGCCTGGATGAGCAGTTCTTC. This encodes CSASERLGSLDEQFF.

The V gene is TRBV5-4, the J gene TRBJ2-2; 7 bases map to TRBD2. Germline loops: CDR1 SGHNT, CDR2 YYREEE (reference sequence). The J segment lost 3 bases and the V segment lost 4 bases, leaving 9 bases of the junction unmatched. The CDR3 totals 16 residues. CDR3 in DNA: TGTGCCAGCAGCCCTTTGGGAGGGTTGGACACCGGGGAGCTGTTTTTT. Residues: CASSPLGGLDTGELFF.

This clonotype was detected many times. This chain joins TRBV27 and TRBJ2-7; D is ambiguous. Germline CDR1 and CDR2: MNHEY and SMNVEV (reference sequence). V lost 6 bases and J lost 5, with 11 bases in between. The CDR3 totals 12 residues. CDR3 in amino acids: CASSHPGHEQYF. Written as DNA, the CDR3 is TGTGCCAGCAGCCACCCCGGGCACGAGCAGTACTTC.

The rearrangement uses TRBV15 and TRBJ2-1; TRBD2 matches at 8 bases. CDR3 length equals 17 residues. V shed 1 base and J 2 bases; nucleotides not matched to a gene: 7. Looked up from germline, CDR1 is LNHNV and CDR2 is YYDKDF (reference sequence). CDR3 DNA sequence: TGTGCCACCAGCAGAGCTAGCGGGTATCTTCCCTACAATGAGCAGTTCTTC. Translation gives CATSRASGYLPYNEQFF.

This clonotype was seen repeatedly, ten times or more. The rearrangement joins TRBV12-3 or TRBV12-4 to TRBJ2-7; unclear D gene. The CDR3 extends over 14 amino acids. V gave up 3 bases and J gave up 0 bases, with 9 bases separating them. Written as DNA, the CDR3 is TGTGCCAGCAGTTTTTTCTCGGCCTCCTACGAGCAGTACTTC. This translates into CASSFFSASYEQYF.

This clonotype was detected a few times. The DNA is left out, because the CDR3 cannot be placed on it with certainty; the CDR3 is given as TCRdb lists it. The rearrangement joins TRBV29-1 to TRBJ2-5; the table calls TRBD1, which could not be checked here. Germline assignment: CDR1 SQVTM and CDR2 ANQGSEA. The CDR3 length equals 11 residues, ends included. The CDR3 loop reads CSMFFGTGAIF.

The rearrangement uses TRBV18 and TRBJ1-2; D is uncertain. The CDR3 runs 13 residues. The germline V and J ends were trimmed by 3 bases and 6 bases, with 11 bases remaining between them. In germline, CDR1 is KGHSH, CDR2 LQKENI. CDR3 coding DNA: TGTGCCAGCTCACCCAGAGCTGTTGATGGCTACACCTTC. Amino acid sequence: CASSPRAVDGYTF.

The V call is TRBV29-1, the J call TRBJ2-3, with 13 bases that match TRBD2. Germline CDR1 reads SQVTM; CDR2 reads ANQGSEA. J gave up 4 bases and V 7 bases, and 5 bases lay outside the gene matches. The CDR3 has 14 residues. CDR3 nucleotides: TGCAGCGAGCGGACTAGCGGGAGCGCAGATACGCAGTATTTT. It is translated as CSERTSGSADTQYF.

This chain joins TRBV7-9 and TRBJ2-1, with D maybe TRBD1 (6 bases). V was pared by 2 bases and J by 5 bases, with 13 bases between. The CDR3 sequence is 15 residues long. The germline CDR1 and CDR2 sequences are SEHNR and FQNEAQ (reference sequence). The CDR3 nucleotides read TGTGCCAGCAGCTTAACAGGGCTATCAAACAATGAGCAGTTCTTC. Amino acids: CASSLTGLSNNEQFF.

This clonotype was observed many times. The chain links TRBV4-1 to TRBJ1-3; D gene unclear. Trimming took off 2 bases at V and 9 bases at J, with 14 bases between the two ends. CDR3 length: 14 residues. Germline V gene sequence: CDR1 MGHRA, CDR2 YSYEKL. This chain's CDR3 is CASSQITWVGTIYF. The CDR3 DNA reads as TGCGCCAGCAGCCAAATTACCTGGGTCGGCACCATATATTTT.

The V gene is TRBV6-1, the J gene TRBJ2-7, with D perhaps matching TRBD2 (5 bases). The CDR3 sequence is 17 residues long. Germline loops: CDR1 MNHNS, CDR2 SASEGT. V was shortened by 6 bases and J by 4 bases, with 25 bases between the two germline ends. In nucleotides, the CDR3 is TGTGCCAGCAGACCCCGTCCGTTAGTAGCGACGTCGTACGAGCAGTACTTC. It codes for CASRPRPLVATSYEQYF.

The chain uses TRBV6-1 and TRBJ2-2; D is possibly TRBD1 (6 bases). Germline assignment: CDR1 MNHNS and CDR2 SASEGT. The CDR3 is made up of 13 amino acids. The V end was cut by 9 bases, the J end by 5 bases, with 13 bases between. The CDR3, as DNA: TGTGCCAGTGAACATAGGGGGACCGGGGAGCTGTTTTTT. It translates to CASEHRGTGELFF.

This clonotype was picked up a small number of times. The chain employs TRBV12-3 or TRBV12-4 and TRBJ2-1, with D unresolved. This CDR3 region has 14 residues. Trimming took 4 bases from V and 7 from J, leaving 14 bases between them. The CDR3 region has the DNA TGTGCCAGCAGTTCCGCTGAGGTGTATAATGAGCAGTTCTTC. This sequence encodes CASSSAEVYNEQFF.

This clonotype was seen a few times. The rearrangement links TRBV12-3 or TRBV12-4 to TRBJ2-5; 12 bases fit TRBD2. Trimming removed 9 bases from V and 7 bases from J; junction bases left unmatched: 15. The CDR3 sequence is 16 residues long. CDR3 bases: TGTGCCAGTAGCTCGCTTCTAGCGGGGGGGCATGGGACCCAGTACTTC. Translating it yields CASSSLLAGGHGTQYF.

This clonotype was seen more than once but under ten times. The chain couples TRBV7-2 to TRBJ2-3, with D possibly matching TRBD1 (6 bases). Deletions cut 1 base from V and 4 bases from J, with 12 bases between. Germline loops: CDR1 SGHTA, CDR2 FQGNSA. The CDR3 runs 15 residues. CDR3 nucleotide sequence: TGTGCCAGCAGCTTAGTTCCCTCAGGGGCAGATACGCAGTATTTT. Its protein product is CASSLVPSGADTQYF. The full variable domain, completed using reference TRBV7-2 and TRBJ2-3, is GAGVSQSPSNKVTEKGKDVELRCDPISGHTALYWYRQSLGQGLEFLIYFQGNSAPDKSGLPSDRFSAERTGGSVSTLTIQRTQQEDSAVYLCASSLVPSGADTQYFGPGTRLTVL.

Only a few counts were recorded for this clonotype. This sequence joins TRBV20-1 and TRBJ1-1; 9 bases agree with TRBD1. V shed 3 bases and J 11 bases; nucleotides not matched to a gene: 10. This CDR3 contains 13 residues. The germline CDR1 and CDR2 sequences are DFQATT and SNEGSKA (reference sequence). Written as DNA, the CDR3 is TGCAGTGCTAGCCCCGGGACAGGGTTACGCGCTTTCTTT. This translates into CSASPGTGLRAFF.

This clonotype has just a few counts. The V gene is TRBV6-1, the J gene TRBJ1-2; possibly TRBD1 for D (6 bases). Trimming shortened V by 0 bases and J by 8 bases, and 16 bases separated the two germline ends. This CDR3 has 15 amino acids. The germline V gene encodes CDR1 MNHNS and CDR2 SASEGT. CDR3 coding DNA: TGTGCCAGCAGTGAAGCGCTTCTGGGGGCGCGGGGCTACACCTTC. Its protein product is CASSEALLGARGYTF.

This clonotype was picked up a small number of times. The chain has TRBV12-3 or TRBV12-4 and TRBJ1-1; tentatively, D is TRBD1 (6 bases). CDR3 length equals 14 residues. Trimming took off 0 bases at V and 5 bases at J, with 10 bases between the two ends. CDR3 sequence reads: CASSLAVRGTEAFF. For the CDR3, the DNA is TGTGCCAGCAGTTTAGCGGTAAGGGGGACTGAAGCTTTCTTT.

V gene TRBV4-1 combines with J gene TRBJ2-6, with D unclear. The germline gives CDR1 MGHRA, CDR2 YSYEKL. This CDR3 contains 19 residues. Trimming took 0 bases from V and 2 from J, leaving 17 bases between them. The CDR3 region is CASSQDSTFVAAGANVLTF. The CDR3 DNA follows: TGCGCCAGCAGCCAAGATTCTACCTTCGTCGCGGCTGGGGCCAACGTCCTGACTTTC.